One T cell receptor (gamma chain) is described in this entry. It has no known antigen specificity. Base qualities were left out, and no much larger clone turns up one base away. These data are taken from a study of gamma-delta chains in newborns, infants, children (dated by TCRdb to 2018 to 2020). Background on the whole study: According to the study title, microbial exposure causes polyclonal expansion of innate gammadelta T cells right after birth. The study investigated how microbial exposure shaped innate gammadelta T cell populations in human newborns immediately after birth.

Taken from the germline V gene (reference sequence), the CDR1 and CDR2 loops are GITISATS and ISYDGTV. V loses 1 base at its end and J loses 0 bases; junction bases beyond the gene matches: 3. The CDR3, cysteine through phenylalanine, is 14 amino acids long. The only DNA kept is the CDR3, 42 bases in frame from the first base. Data came from an Illumina MiSeq. TCRdb processed the public reads again with the CATT caller, after which rows with matching DNA were combined. The sample has some 1,000 gamma-chain clones on record, less than 40% of them singletons. The top ten constitute more than 35% of the sample.

Material: blood. The sequence was obtained from a child who was a newborn, infant or young child, either healthy, febrile or measles-vaccinated (not recorded which). This receptor chain uses TRGV9 and TRGJ1 or TRGJ2. No J segment appears in TCRdb, so it was assigned here by matching the sequence to germline. The CDR3 reads as follows: CALWEVGNYYKKLF. The DNA reads TGTGCCTTGTGGGAGGTAGGGAATTATTATAAGAAACTCTTT.